This T cell receptor (beta chain) was sequenced in a study of T cells after yellow fever vaccination. TCRdb reprocessed the 5' RACE reads with MiXCR, giving one entry per CDR3 protein. The sample includes 80,000 to 100,000 distinct CDR3 sequences, 4.5% to 6% of them seen just once. Germline loops: CDR1 MGHDK, CDR2 SYGVNS. V lost 2 bases to trimming and J lost 5 bases, with 15 bases between them. The CDR3 runs 15 residues. Findings and limits, study-wide: Among primary-vaccination clones, most reappeared after the booster, at 96% for CD4 and roughly 90% for CD8.

For this clonotype: Its antigen is not identified.

The specimen comprised CD8+ T cells sorted from PBMCs, sampled 10 days after the yellow fever booster vaccination. The source of this sequence is a man between 18 and 29 years old who received the YFV17D yellow fever vaccine. V is TRBV25-1 and J is TRBJ1-1, with D possibly being TRBD1 (5 bases). The CDR3 spells CASSEKAGQATEAFF. For the CDR3, the DNA is TGTGCCAGCAGTGAAAAGGCAGGGCAAGCTACTGAAGCTTTCTTT.